What follows is one T cell receptor beta chain and its context. Its antigen specificity is not known. Base qualities are missing; no much larger clone stands one base away. The cohort consisted of 600 or so healthy bone marrow donors. Cohort members were all nominally healthy when sampled, although unrecorded immune exposures were likely present. The donor tested CMV seronegative, placing the donor among the 350 or so seronegative members of the cohort. A peripheral blood sample was provided by each donor, and peripheral blood mononuclear cells were used for TCR beta sequencing. Genomic DNA extraction from the blood cell samples was performed with the Qiagen DNeasy Blood Extraction Kit. Library preparation employed the immunoSEQ multiplex PCR assay. For the multiplex PCR, a mixture combining 60 forward primers for TCR Vbeta segments and 13 reverse primers for TCR Jbeta segments was used. A multiplex PCR assay on genomic DNA amplified the CDR3 region of rearranged TCR beta genes. Amplified TCR beta libraries were sequenced as 87-base-pair reads on the Illumina HiSeq System. The paper's processing steps were these. A later analysis counted around 72 million unique TCR beta chains across the approximately 700 repertoires, and 10 million to 11 million of these chains were shared by at least two donors. Raw reads were error-corrected and collapsed into unique sequences by a nearest-neighbor algorithm in which closely related sequences were merged to remove PCR and sequencing errors. V, D and J gene segments were assigned by aligning CDR3 sequences to IMGT reference sequences. For a sequence to be retained, a match of at least six nucleotides was required to both a V gene segment and a J gene segment. Rearrangements were called productive when the CDR3 lacked stop codons and stayed in frame with V and J; all others were non-productive. Following IMGT convention, CDR3 was defined as the stretch from the second conserved V-encoded cysteine to the conserved J-encoded phenylalanine. In an earlier analysis of roughly 610 of the donors, sequences lacking an unambiguous match to a single V gene segment were excluded. An earlier analysis of some 610 of the donors called V segments functional above 56.7% productive rearrangements and segregating when the between-donor standard deviation exceeded 5%. A statistical classification framework was developed to diagnose cytomegalovirus status using the catalog of TCR beta chain sequences. A later analysis assigned V and J genes by comparing TCR nucleotide sequences with IMGT/GENE-DB human TR gene sequences. A later analysis assigned CDR3 sequences and most-parsimonious VDJ recombination scenarios with the TCRdist pipeline. A later analysis defined each TCR beta chain by its CDR3 amino acid sequence plus V-gene family, and excluded reads lacking a unique V-gene family. A later analysis removed 592 highly shared, low-generation-probability nucleotide sequences to deal with suspected cross-contamination and a sequencing artifact. For each public chain, a later analysis derived a clonal expansion index from normalized ranks of inferred template counts within each repertoire. A later analysis computed generation probabilities with a VDJ recombination model fitted to out-of-frame rearrangements, and checked the results against IGoR. In a later analysis, hypergeometric tests were used to score TCR-TCR, TCR-HLA and TCR-CMV co-occurrence, with a repertoire-size bias correction applied to TCR pairs. A later analysis estimated false discovery rates by permuting HLA or CMV assignments 20 times. A later analysis grouped co-occurring TCRs with DBSCAN, adding TCRdist sequence similarity when clustering within HLA-allele-positive subsets. Co-occurrence clustering excluded repertoires with fewer than 30,000 or more than 120,000 public chains, plus five with anomalous nucleotide sharing. TCRdb carries this immuneACCESS record with in-frame sequences only. Its versions omit some clonotypes, under half of them owing to an unresolved V gene in the studies checked, with the rest unexplained. For V, J and clone size, that table is used; D and trimming come from the DNA. The sample table lists 35,000 to 55,000 clones, roughly 51% of them with a count of one. 5% to 6.5% of the sample is held by the ten biggest clonotypes.

According to the germline V gene (reference sequence), CDR1 reads SEHNR and CDR2 reads FQNEAQ. From the cysteine up to the phenylalanine, the CDR3 has a length of 12 residues. CDR3 DNA only is kept here, 36 bases in frame from base 1. V trim: 4 bases; J trim: 6 bases; unmatched bases: 3. The sample comes from a study of cytomegalovirus exposure and HLA in healthy donors (dated by TCRdb to 2017 to 2019). Background for the entire study: According to an earlier analysis of several hundred of the donors, about 179 million T cells yielded 90 million to 130 million unique TCR beta sequences and more than 250 Gb of sequence data. An early release covering 550 to 650 HLA-typed donors comprised approximately 300 gigabases of sequencing data and some 79 million unique TCR sequences. Of the roughly 400 genotyped donors, approximately 80% fell in the genetic ancestry cluster associated with self-reported Caucasian donors. The aim of the study was to test whether cataloging public T cell receptors could identify signatures of past pathogen exposure. Using immunosequencing, the study profiled T cell repertoires from fewer than 850 subjects and related those repertoires to cytomegalovirus serostatus. In addition to the first cohort of 650 to 750 subjects, a separate validation cohort of 120 different subjects was used. To predict cytomegalovirus infection status, the study combined high-throughput TCR immunosequencing, statistical association of individual TCRs with disease status, and machine learning. A later analysis re-analyzed previously published TCR beta repertoires from approximately 670 donors and added high-resolution HLA genotyping to study TCR occurrence patterns. In the later analysis, no new phenotypic data were used to find candidate immune exposures; instead, reliance was placed on TCR beta sequences and their occurrence across donors. An earlier analysis of around 580 of the donors used high-throughput TCR beta sequencing to judge whether each TCR beta V gene segment behaved as functional or pseudogenic. Donor age, sex, ethnicity and CMV serostatus were compiled together with the repertoire data. A later genetic analysis used genome-wide SNP genotypes for about 60% of the roughly 670 donors, treating that subset as a discovery cohort. All discovery cohort repertoires had been generated on a single sequencing platform. Both class I and class II loci were covered by HLA typing, at four-digit resolution. The number of donors typed differed by locus, with about 629-640 for A, B, C, DRB1 and DQB1, about 500 for DQA1, nearly 610 for DPA1, and 400 to 490 for DPB1. A handful of DR-DQ haplotypes were handled as single units for association and clustering because linkage in the cohort was strong. Among roughly 400 genotyped donors of the cohort, an average of around 240,000 unique TCR beta nucleotide sequences were sequenced per donor, about a sixth of them non-productive. Study-wide conclusions, independent of this receptor: A further reported finding was that TCR beta sequences accurately predicted the HLA-A and HLA-B alleles for most subjects in the first cohort. Because counts were too low, more than 15 rarely observed V segments, including chromosome 9 orphons, were excluded from the earlier analysis of roughly 580 of the donors. A cluster of highly shared sequence variants was judged likely to represent a technical artifact of the sequencing pipeline. In vitro tests confirmed that a few of the cytomegalovirus-associated TCR beta chains recognize cytomegalovirus antigens. CMV serostatus was the only immune exposure information available for the cohort. The authors suggested that the approach could potentially be extended to other disease states and immunological phenotypes. The 87-base-pair reads could not distinguish some IMGT-functional V segments, including TRBV6-2 and TRBV6-3, so those segments were excluded. According to a later analysis, TCR association rates differed among HLA loci, with DRB1 alleles showing the most associated TCRs and HLA-C alleles showing the fewest. Assigning TCR associations to individual alleles was difficult when HLA alleles, especially DR and DQ, strongly co-occurred. In a later analysis, several top co-occurrence clusters were reported to appear linked to parvovirus B19, influenza, CMV and Epstein-Barr virus. A later analysis associated approximately 17,000 TCR beta sequences with specific HLA alleles at a false discovery rate of 0.05. Linkage disequilibrium might explain the correlated functional status among segregating V segments, but an unknown experimental factor could not be excluded. Across donors, most TCR sequences were observed very rarely, whereas some public TCRs were present in many individuals. The study gave a list of 150 to 200 TCR beta chains associated with cytomegalovirus. According to a later genetic analysis, donors in an Asian-associated ancestry cluster had fewer N-insertions in productive TCRs than the approximately 630-donor mean. In an earlier analysis of some 500 of the donors, most TCR beta V segments appeared in productive rearrangements about 90% or about 30% of the time, broadly matching IMGT annotations. In a later analysis, HLA-associated TCR beta chains were found to be more clonally expanded and to have lower generation probabilities than equally common non-associated chains. In a later analysis, most CMV-associated TCR beta chains were found to appear HLA-restricted, with HLA associations seemingly driven largely by CMV exposure. In both the original and validation cohorts, the classifier was reported to diagnose cytomegalovirus status with high specificity and sensitivity. Because HLA typing was unavailable for some donors at each locus, only the typed subset was used in association tests. Presence/absence analyses assumed roughly uniform sequencing depth across donors, an assumption that may not hold. A later genetic analysis associated a missense DCLRE1C variant with V-gene and J-gene trimming of TCR beta chains, and an independent cohort replicated the association. Only TCR beta chains were sequenced in this cohort, and the absence of alpha or paired-chain data limited detectable features.

The receptor chain draws on TRBV7-9 and TRBJ2-7, with 7 bases aligning to TRBD2. The receptor was isolated from a man between 60 and 75 years old in good health and CMV-seronegative. Source material: PBMCs. The nucleotide sequence reads TGTGCCAGCAGCTGGGACTACCGCGAGCAGTACTTC. It codes for CASSWDYREQYF.